Following are 13 T cell receptor beta chains from one sample sequenced in a study of Tregs in tolerant kidney transplant recipients. Profiled with immunoSEQ multiplex PCR; TCRdb holds only in-frame clones, not every one. The profile shows 80,000 to 90,000 clones, 90% to 95% of them singletons. The sequencing input was CD8+ T cells from blood. The origin of the receptors is a human donor in good health.

V and J are TRBV7-9 and TRBJ1-6; 9 nucleotides align to TRBD1. J lost 0 bases, V lost 5 bases, and 5 bases had no gene match. Germline CDR1 SEHNR, CDR2 FQNEAQ (reference sequence). CDR3 length: 17 residues. CDR3 coding DNA: TGTGCCAGCAGCCCGGACAGGGGTAGCTCCTATAATTCACCCCTCCACTTT. Amino acids: CASSPDRGSSYNSPLHF. The full variable domain, completed using reference TRBV7-9 and TRBJ1-6, is DTGVSQNPRHKITKRGQNVTFRCDPISEHNRLYWYRQTLGQGPEFLTYFQNEAQLEKSRLLSDRFSAERPKGSFSTLEIQRTEQGDSAMYLCASSPDRGSSYNSPLHFGNGTRLTVT.

This clone was detected once. The J gene is TRBJ2-7, the V gene TRBV9; TRBD2 agrees at 9 bases. V shed 0 bases, J shed 2 bases, and the junction held 3 bases outside the gene matches. The CDR3 is made up of 15 amino acids. The germline V gene encodes CDR1 SGDLS and CDR2 YYNGEE. Here the CDR3 reads CASSVGLAGTYEQYF. Here the CDR3 DNA reads TGTGCCAGCAGCGTAGGGCTAGCGGGAACCTACGAGCAGTACTTC. The variable domain in full, with the rest retrieved from reference TRBV9 and TRBJ2-7, is DSGVTQTPKHLITATGQRVTLRCSPRSGDLSVYWYQQSLDQGLQFLIQYYNGEERAKGNILERFSAQQFPDLHSELNLSSLELGDSALYFCASSVGLAGTYEQYFGPGTRLTVT.

This chain connects TRBV30 to TRBJ2-1; no reliable D call. Per germline, CDR1 GTSNPN and CDR2 SVGIG (reference sequence). Deletions cut 0 bases from V and 6 bases from J, with 6 bases between. CDR3 length equals 12 residues. This CDR3 is CAWSVGSNEQFF. The CDR3 DNA is TGTGCCTGGAGTGTTGGATCCAATGAGCAGTTCTTC.

As for this clone: The same CDR3 can be traced to other DNA sequences in this sample. CDR3 in DNA: TGTGCCAGCAGCCCACCACATACGCAGTATTTT. It translates to CASSPPHTQYF. This chain links TRBV7-9 with TRBJ2-3; no reliable D call. From germline, CDR1 is SEHNR and CDR2 FQNEAQ (reference sequence). CDR3 size: 11 residues. Trimming removed 5 bases at V and 7 bases at J, with 7 bases between.

The count of this clone is one. Other DNA variants within this sample encode the same CDR3. The chain is built from TRBV6-5 and TRBJ2-7; 8 nucleotides align to TRBD1. V lost 0 bases, J lost 3 bases, and 1 base stayed unmatched. Germline CDR1 reads MNHEY; CDR2 reads SVGAGI. This CDR3 is 14 amino acids long. CDR3 sequence: CASSYSDRGYEQYF. In DNA, the CDR3 is TGTGCCAGCAGTTACTCCGACAGGGGCTACGAGCAGTACTTC.

The rearrangement links TRBV5-4 to TRBJ2-7; 7 bases fit TRBD2. The CDR3 runs to 15 residues. Germline V CDR1 and CDR2: SGHNT, YYREEE (reference sequence). V trimming: 0 bases; J trimming: 3 bases; junction bases outside the gene matches: 6. CDR3 region: CASSLEGRVYYEQYF. The CDR3, as DNA: TGTGCCAGCAGCTTGGAAGGGAGGGTGTACTACGAGCAGTACTTC.

This clone was recorded only once. The gene calls are TRBV6-5 and TRBJ2-7; D unclear. V was trimmed by 0 bases and J by 2 bases, leaving 8 bases between them. From germline, CDR1 is MNHEY and CDR2 SVGAGI. The CDR3 length is 14 residues. This CDR3 reads CASSYSLGTYEQYF. CDR3 nucleotide sequence: TGTGCCAGCAGTTACTCGCTAGGGACCTACGAGCAGTACTTC.

The chain links TRBV5-1 to TRBJ2-5; 12 bases are shared with TRBD1. The CDR3 is made up of 16 amino acids. The V gene end was trimmed by 0 bases and the J gene end by 4 bases; junction bases not matched to a gene: 4. Germline V gene data show CDR1 as SGHRS and CDR2 as YFSETQ. CDR3 loop: CASSLEGQGAGETQYF. The CDR3 nucleotides read TGCGCCAGCAGCTTGGAGGGACAGGGGGCCGGAGAGACCCAGTACTTC.

The chain joins TRBV5-1 to TRBJ1-2, with D unresolved. V dropped 0 bases and J dropped 0 bases, with 9 bases sitting between them. CDR1 SGHRS and CDR2 YFSETQ come from the germline V gene. CDR3 size: 15 residues. CDR3 coding DNA: TGCGCCAGCAGCTTGGCCTCCCTAGCTAACTATGGCTACACCTTC. This codes for CASSLASLANYGYTF.

The chain employs TRBV7-9 and TRBJ2-3, with D perhaps TRBD1 or TRBD2 (6 bases each). The CDR3 loop spans 15 amino acids. CDR1 is SEHNR, CDR2 FQNEAQ, per germline (reference sequence). V gave up 2 bases and J gave up 4 bases, with 13 bases separating them. The CDR3: CASSLRGAQSDTQYF. Here the CDR3 DNA reads TGTGCCAGCAGCTTAAGGGGGGCGCAATCAGATACGCAGTATTTT.

The genes are TRBV11-3 and TRBJ2-1; D is unclear. V was trimmed by 4 bases and J by 0 bases, leaving 10 bases between them. This CDR3 has 15 amino acids. Germline V gene lookup returns CDR1 SGHNT and CDR2 YENEEA. CDR3 residues: CASSSRSRSYNEQFF. The CDR3 region has the DNA TGTGCCAGCAGCTCCCGTTCACGCTCCTACAATGAGCAGTTCTTC.

This clone was seen a handful of times. The chain uses TRBV7-9 and TRBJ2-3, with D possibly matching TRBD1 (6 bases). Germline V gene data show CDR1 as SEHNR and CDR2 as FQNEAQ (reference sequence). Trimming removed 5 bases from V and 0 bases from J, with 12 bases in between. The CDR3 spans 15 residues. CDR3 sequence reads: CASSVSGTSTDTQYF. The CDR3 DNA reads TGTGCCAGCAGCGTATCCGGGACAAGCACAGATACGCAGTATTTT.

The chain links TRBV7-3 to TRBJ2-3; 8 positions agree with TRBD1. The V segment lost 4 bases and the J segment 4 bases; nucleotides outside the gene matches: 7. The germline V gene has CDR1 SGHTA and CDR2 FQGTGA. This CDR3 is 15 amino acids long. The CDR3 region is CASSSHGQGADTQYF. The CDR3 region has the DNA TGTGCCAGCAGCTCTCACGGACAGGGAGCAGATACGCAGTATTTT. The complete variable domain, with remaining parts taken from reference TRBV7-3 and TRBJ2-3, reads GAGVSQTPSNKVTEKGKYVELRCDPISGHTALYWYRQSLGQGPEFLIYFQGTGAADDSGLPNDRFFAVRPEGSVSTLKIQRTERGDSAVYLCASSSHGQGADTQYFGPGTRLTVL.